One T cell receptor beta chain is described in this entry. Its recognized antigen is unknown. Base quality data are lacking; no much larger clone is found one base away. This entry is derived from a study of blood T cell repertoires in COVID-19 (dated by TCRdb to about 2020). Background on the whole study: Samples from collaborators originated in the United States, Italy and Spain and spanned both the acute and convalescent phases of COVID-19. Samples were obtained from the ongoing ImmuneRACE study (first 160 participants) and from 1,254 subjects provided by 6 global collaborators. The material from the prospective study consisted of cDNA or gDNA derived from T cells, B-cell-depleted T cells, or PBMCs. Deeply sampled blood TCRbeta repertoires from subjects exposed to, actively infected with, or recovered from COVID-19 were included in the dataset. Sample metadata almost always included a de-identified subject ID, COVID-19 status, age in years and sex. Where available, HLA class I and class II types were obtained from metadata supplied by the sample provider rather than from assay-based typing. The repertoires were released in a freely available public database intended as a resource for research on the immune response to SARS-CoV-2. The investigation overall reported the following: Clinical and demographic metadata were provided uncurated, with the amount varying by source and participant.

In the prospective study, participants were 18 to 89 years old, resided in about two dozen geographic areas of the United States, and were enrolled through a virtual design. Cohort assignment in the prospective study relied on participant-reported clinical history from a screening survey and a study questionnaire. For ImmuneRACE Cohort 3, a participant was defined as recovered based on two consecutive negative NP/OP PCR tests, clearance by a healthcare professional, or resolution of symptoms. In the prospective study, mobile phlebotomists collected whole blood, serum and a nasopharyngeal or oropharyngeal swab from each participant. Prospective study participants could optionally give additional blood draws and questionnaires over an approximately two-month period. Before DNA extraction, prospective study blood samples were shipped either frozen or at room temperature. V has 2 bases trimmed and J has 0 bases trimmed; junction bases matching no gene number 7. CDR1 MNHEY and CDR2 SMNVEV are derived from the germline V gene (reference sequence). The CDR3 spans 18 residues, from the cysteine through the phenylalanine. Of all the DNA, just the CDR3 is kept, 54 bases in frame from base 1.

The immunoSEQ Assay, a bias-controlled multiplex PCR, was used to amplify TCRbeta CDR3 regions from genomic DNA. Turning to the authors' computational methods: Nucleated cell counts per sample were estimated from amplification of reference gene primers within the assay. Sequence reads were collapsed and filtered to measure the absolute abundance of every unique TCRbeta CDR3 rearrangement. For each sample, productive Simpson clonality was calculated as the square root of Simpson's diversity index across productive rearrangements. TCRdb took this table from immuneACCESS and kept in-frame rearrangements with V and J called. Such tables lack part of the clones; where checked against another copy, unresolved V genes explain under half of the gap, and the rest is unexplained. Clone size and the V and J calls come from that table; the DNA yielded D and trimming. The sample table holds hundreds of thousands of clones, of which 75% to 90% were seen once. 1% to 1.3% of the sample is in the top ten clones.

The V and J segments used are TRBV27 and TRBJ1-4, with 9 bases matching TRBD1. The sequenced sample was PBMCs or T cells enriched from blood (not recorded which). The TCR was taken from a young man who had recovered from COVID-19. The encoded CDR3 is CASSLQPGQGSTNEKLFF. The sequence in DNA is TGTGCCAGCAGTTTACAGCCGGGACAGGGTTCAACTAATGAAAAACTGTTTTTT. The variable domain in full, with residues beyond the CDR3 obtained from the reference TRBV27 and TRBJ1-4 genes, is EAQVTQNPRYLITVTGKKLTVTCSQNMNHEYMSWYRQDPGLGLRQIYYSMNVEVTDKGDVPEGYKVSRKEKRNFPLILESPSPNQTSLYFCASSLQPGQGSTNEKLFFGSGTQLSVL.